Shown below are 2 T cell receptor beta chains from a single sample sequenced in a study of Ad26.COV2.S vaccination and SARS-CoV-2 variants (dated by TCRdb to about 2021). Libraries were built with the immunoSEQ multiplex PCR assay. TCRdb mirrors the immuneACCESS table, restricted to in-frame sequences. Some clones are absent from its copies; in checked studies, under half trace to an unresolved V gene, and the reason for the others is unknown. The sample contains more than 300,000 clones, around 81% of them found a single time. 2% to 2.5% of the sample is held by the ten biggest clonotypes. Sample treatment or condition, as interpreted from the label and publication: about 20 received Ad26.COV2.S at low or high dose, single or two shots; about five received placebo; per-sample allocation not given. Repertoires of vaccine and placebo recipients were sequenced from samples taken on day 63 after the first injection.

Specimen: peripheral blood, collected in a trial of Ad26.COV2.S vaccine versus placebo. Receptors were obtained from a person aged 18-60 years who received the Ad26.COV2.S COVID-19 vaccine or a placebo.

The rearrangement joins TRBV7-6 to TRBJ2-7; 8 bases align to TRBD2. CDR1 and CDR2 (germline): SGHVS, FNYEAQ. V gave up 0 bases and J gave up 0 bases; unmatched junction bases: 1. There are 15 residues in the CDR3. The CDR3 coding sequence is TGTGCCAGCAGCTTAGCGGCGGGGGGCTCCTACGAGCAGTACTTC. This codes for CASSLAAGGSYEQYF.

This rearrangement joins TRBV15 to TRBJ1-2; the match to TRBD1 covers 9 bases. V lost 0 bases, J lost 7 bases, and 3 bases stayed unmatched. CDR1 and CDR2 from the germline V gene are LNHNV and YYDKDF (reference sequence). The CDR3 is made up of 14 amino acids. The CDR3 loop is CATSREDRGGGYTF. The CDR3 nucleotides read TGTGCCACCAGCAGAGAGGACAGGGGAGGTGGCTACACCTTC.